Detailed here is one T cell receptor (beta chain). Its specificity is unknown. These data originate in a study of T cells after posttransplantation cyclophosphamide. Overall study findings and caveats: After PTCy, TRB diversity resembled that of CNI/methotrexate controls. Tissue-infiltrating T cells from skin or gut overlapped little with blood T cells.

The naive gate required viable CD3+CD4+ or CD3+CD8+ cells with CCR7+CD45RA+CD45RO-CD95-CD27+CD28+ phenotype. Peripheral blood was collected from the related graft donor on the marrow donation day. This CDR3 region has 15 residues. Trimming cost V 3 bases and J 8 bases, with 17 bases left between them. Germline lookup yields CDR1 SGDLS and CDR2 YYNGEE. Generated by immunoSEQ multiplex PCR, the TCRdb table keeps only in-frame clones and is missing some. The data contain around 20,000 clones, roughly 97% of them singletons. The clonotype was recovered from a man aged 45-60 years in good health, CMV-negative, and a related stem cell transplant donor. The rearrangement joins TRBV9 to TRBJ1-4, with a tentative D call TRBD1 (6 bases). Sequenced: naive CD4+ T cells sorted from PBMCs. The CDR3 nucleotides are TGTGCCAGCAGCGGGGCACAGGGTGGTACGGAAAAACTGTTTTTT. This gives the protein CASSGAQGGTEKLFF.